These T cell receptor beta chains were read from a single sample in a study of tumor-infiltrating lymphocytes in primary liver carcinoma. Using its own MiXCR run on the multiplex PCR reads, TCRdb lists one record per CDR3 protein. The sample consists of 100,000 to 150,000 distinct CDR3 sequences, around two thirds of them appearing once. The sequenced material came from liver tumor tissue from sampling region 1. These receptors were taken from a woman aged 60 to 75 with primary liver carcinoma and hepatitis B virus infection. The CDR3 runs from the conserved cysteine through the conserved F or W. D genes are given only for firm matches. A row's size may be missing; if present it is once, few, many or a size class.

clone_size,v_call,d_call,j_call,cdr3_nt,cdr3_aa
-,TRBV28,-,TRBJ2-5,TGTGCCAGCAGTCCTAGGTCTCAAGAGACCCGGTACTTC,CASSPRSQETRYF
-,TRBV11-1,-,TRBJ2-3,TGTGCCAGCAGCTTAAGGCAATGTGCGAGAGAGTCTCTCTTT,CASSLRQCARESLF
-,TRBV6-1,-,TRBJ1-5,TGTGCCAGCAGTGAAGCGGCCGGGACATCTCAGTCCCAGCATTTT,CASSEAAGTSQSQHF
few,TRBV30,-,TRBJ2-2,TGTGCCTGGAGTGGTCTAGTTTCCACCGGGGAGCTGTTTTTT,CAWSGLVSTGELFF
many,TRBV29-1,-,TRBJ1-1,TGCACCGTAAGGGGGGCTGGAGAGGTATCGAACACTGAAGCTTTCTTT,CTVRGAGEVSNTEAFF
-,TRBV5-5,-,TRBJ2-5,TGTGCCAGCAGCTTGACTACTTGCGGGGAGACCCAGTACTTC,CASSLTTCGETQYF
once,TRBV29-1,-,TRBJ2-1,TGCAGCGTTTCCTGGCCCAGCTCCTACAATGAACAGTTCTTC,CSVSWPSSYNEQFF
-,TRBV11-2,-,TRBJ2-3,TGTGCCAGGAGCATGGGTCTTCCCACAGATACGCAGTTTTTT,CARSMGLPTDTQFF
-,TRBV11-2,TRBD2,TRBJ2-1,TGTGCCAGCAGCTTAAGAACTAGCGGACGCAATGAGCAGTTCTTC,CASSLRTSGRNEQFF
-,TRBV11-3,-,TRBJ2-1,TGTGCCACCGGGACTGTCAGGTGTGACGATGAGCAGTTCTTC,CATGTVRCDDEQFF
once,TRBV29-1,-,TRBJ1-2,TGCAGCGTGCGACTGGGGGATCGAGACTACACCTTC,CSVRLGDRDYTF
many,TRBV29-1,TRBD2,TRBJ2-5,TGCAGCGGTTGGACTAGCGGGAGTGGAAGGGAGACCCAGTACTTC,CSGWTSGSGRETQYF
-,TRBV6-5,-,TRBJ1-1,TGTGCCAGCAGCAACAGGGTAGGATCGAACATTGAAGCTTTCTTT,CASSNRVGSNIEAFF
-,TRBV28,TRBD2,TRBJ2-2,TGTGCCACCGCCCCGGGACTATGGGGCACCGGGGAGCTGTTTTTT,CATAPGLWGTGELFF
medium-sized,TRBV11-2,TRBD1,TRBJ2-6,TGTGCCAGCAGTGCACAGGGGGCTCTTGGGGCCAACGTCCTGACTTTC,CASSAQGALGANVLTF
-,TRBV6-5,-,TRBJ1-1,TGTGCCAGCAGGACCAACCTGGGATCCACTGAAGCTTTCTTT,CASRTNLGSTEAFF
-,TRBV29-1,-,TRBJ1-1,TGCAGCACTGATTCGGACACCGAAGCTTTCTTT,CSTDSDTEAFF
few,TRBV28,-,TRBJ1-1,TGTGCCAGCAGTCCCCTGGGGGGAATGACTGAAGCTTTCTTT,CASSPLGGMTEAFF
-,TRBV5-8,-,TRBJ2-1,TGTGCCAGCACCGGTGACGCAGCCCCCTACAATGAGCAGTTCTTC,CASTGDAAPYNEQFF
many,TRBV6-2/TRBV6-3,TRBD2,TRBJ2-1,TGTGCCAGCAGTTCAGCGGGAGATTATACGGAGCAGTTCTTC,CASSSAGDYTEQFF
-,TRBV29-1,-,TRBJ2-1,TGCATCGTTGAGGGGGGCAGGAGCAATGAGCAGTTCTTC,CIVEGGRSNEQFF
many,TRBV5-8,TRBD2,TRBJ2-1,TGTGCCAGCAGCGTAGAATGGACTAGCGGGAGCCCTGAGCAGTTCTTC,CASSVEWTSGSPEQFF
many,TRBV29-1,-,TRBJ2-5,TGCAGCGTTTTCCGGACCGACCAAGAGACCCAGTACTTC,CSVFRTDQETQYF
few,TRBV4-1,-,TRBJ2-1,TGCGCCAGCAGCTTCGGACCCCCCCCCAATGAGCAGTTCTTC,CASSFGPPPNEQFF
-,TRBV11-2,-,TRBJ2-5,TGTACCAGCAACTCGACAACACAAGAGACCCAGTACTTC,CTSNSTTQETQYF
-,TRBV9,-,TRBJ1-2,TGTGCCAGCAGCGGAACAGGGTTTCACCCTGATGGCTACACCTTC,CASSGTGFHPDGYTF
few,TRBV5-6,-,TRBJ1-2,TGTGCCAGCAGCTTGGCCGATGCAGGGCTTCACTATGGCTACACCTTC,CASSLADAGLHYGYTF
-,TRBV11-2,TRBD2,TRBJ2-5,TGTACCAGTAGCCCAGAGCGGGGTTATCGCCAAGAGACCCAATACTTC,CTSSPERGYRQETQYF
-,TRBV11-2,TRBD1,TRBJ1-1,TGTGCCAACAGCCCACGAGACAGGGTACCTGAGGCTTTCTTT,CANSPRDRVPEAFF
many,TRBV12-3/TRBV12-4,-,TRBJ1-5,TGTGCCAGCAGTTTTGACAGCAATCAGCCCCAGCATTTT,CASSFDSNQPQHF
-,TRBV11-2,TRBD2,TRBJ2-5,TGTGCCAGCAACCTACTAGCGGGAGGCGTGGAGGCCCTGTACTTC,CASNLLAGGVEALYF
-,TRBV11-2,TRBD2,TRBJ2-5,TGTGCCAGCAGCTTCAGACTAGCGGGAGGGTCGGAGACCCAGTACTTC,CASSFRLAGGSETQYF
-,TRBV12-3/TRBV12-4,TRBD1,TRBJ1-2,TGTGCCTGCAGTCCTCCCCAGACAGGGCTCGGCTACACCTTC,CACSPPQTGLGYTF
-,TRBV6-5,-,TRBJ2-1,TGTGCCAGCAGTTACTTCGACCGCTCGAATGTGCAGTTCTTC,CASSYFDRSNVQFF
many,TRBV29-1,-,TRBJ2-7,TGCAGCGTGGAGGGACTGGCGAGCTCCTACGAGCAGTACTTC,CSVEGLASSYEQYF
-,TRBV5-1,TRBD1,TRBJ2-1,TGCGCCAGCAGCGCAAGGGACAGGTCGACTTCCTACAATGAGCAGTCCTTC,CASSARDRSTSYNEQSF
few,TRBV12-3/TRBV12-4,-,TRBJ2-7,TGTGCCAGCAGTTTAAGGAGCAGGGGCTCCGAGCAGTACTTC,CASSLRSRGSEQYF
-,TRBV11-2,-,TRBJ1-5,TGTGCCAGCAGCCTGCGGCGGGTGAATACGCAGCATTTT,CASSLRRVNTQHF
many,TRBV5-1,TRBD2,TRBJ2-2,TGCGCCAGCAGCTCCGTAGCGGGGTCTGGGACCGGGGAGCTGTTTTTT,CASSSVAGSGTGELFF
-,TRBV11-2,-,TRBJ2-2,TGTGCCAGCAGCTTTGATAGGACTTGGGAACTGTTTTTT,CASSFDRTWELFF
once,TRBV5-1,TRBD2,TRBJ2-5,TGCGCCAGTAACTGGGAGGGGAGAGGGGCACAAGAGACCCAGTACTTC,CASNWEGRGAQETQYF
-,TRBV11-2,-,TRBJ2-5,TGTGCCAGAAGCTACTCCCGTGGTAGCGGTAGAGAGATCCAGTACTTC,CARSYSRGSGREIQYF